A selection of T cell receptor beta chains follows, all from one sample in a study of shared clonotypes between healthy human individuals. Assay used: immunoSEQ multiplex PCR; TCRdb lists only in-frame clones, some missing. This sample has more than 400,000 clones, with around 73% found just once. Sequencing was carried out using PBMCs. These receptors all come from a woman aged 40 to 49 in good health. Some clones in this sample may be carry-over from other donors' samples. Each CDR3 is given with its conserved first and last residue. Fields, in order: CDR3 DNA, CDR3 protein, D gene, J gene, V gene, clone size. The D gene is left open where the match is weak. Clone size appears in some rows only: once, few, many, or a class for an expanded clone.

CDR3 DNA: TGTGCCGGGACAGGGGGCGTGAACATTCAGTACTTC; CDR3 protein: CAGTGGVNIQYF; D gene: TRBD1; J gene: TRBJ2-4; V gene: TRBV30; clone size: NA
CDR3 DNA: TGTGCCAGCAGTTCTAGCGGGGGGAGCTCCTACGAGCAGTACTTC; CDR3 protein: CASSSSGGSSYEQYF; D gene: TRBD2; J gene: TRBJ2-7; V gene: TRBV28; clone size: once
CDR3 DNA: TGCAGCGCCAATGACTGGAACACTGAAGCTTTCTTT; CDR3 protein: CSANDWNTEAFF; D gene: NA; J gene: TRBJ1-1; V gene: TRBV29-1; clone size: NA
CDR3 DNA: TGTGCCAGCAGTCAGGATTCAGGGGGCGATCAGCCCCAGCATTTT; CDR3 protein: CASSQDSGGDQPQHF; D gene: TRBD1; J gene: TRBJ1-5; V gene: TRBV2; clone size: few
CDR3 DNA: TGTGCCAGCAGCTTAGTCCGATCTGGGGCCAACGTCCTGACTTTC; CDR3 protein: CASSLVRSGANVLTF; D gene: NA; J gene: TRBJ2-6; V gene: TRBV7-9; clone size: NA
CDR3 DNA: TGTGCCAGCAGTACGACAGGGGGATACTACGAGCAGTACTTC; CDR3 protein: CASSTTGGYYEQYF; D gene: TRBD1; J gene: TRBJ2-7; V gene: TRBV25-1; clone size: NA
CDR3 DNA: TGTGCCAGCTCCTTGGAGGGGGTCGTCTACGAGCAGTACTTC; CDR3 protein: CASSLEGVVYEQYF; D gene: NA; J gene: TRBJ2-7; V gene: TRBV6-1; clone size: NA
CDR3 DNA: TGTGCCAGCAGCCCTAGGCGGAATGAGCAGTTCTTC; CDR3 protein: CASSPRRNEQFF; D gene: NA; J gene: TRBJ2-1; V gene: TRBV28; clone size: NA
CDR3 DNA: TGTGCCAGCAGCTTGGGCCTAGCGGGAGGGATTGTAGAGACCCAGTACTTC; CDR3 protein: CASSLGLAGGIVETQYF; D gene: TRBD2; J gene: TRBJ2-5; V gene: TRBV7-9; clone size: NA
CDR3 DNA: TGTGCCAGTACGCCGGGACAGGCAACTTACGTTCACAATGAGCAGTTCTTC; CDR3 protein: CASTPGQATYVHNEQFF; D gene: TRBD1; J gene: TRBJ2-1; V gene: TRBV19; clone size: NA
CDR3 DNA: TGCAGCGTCCCCACGGGGCGCTCCTACAATGAGCAGTTCTTC; CDR3 protein: CSVPTGRSYNEQFF; D gene: NA; J gene: TRBJ2-1; V gene: TRBV29-1; clone size: NA
CDR3 DNA: TGCGCCAGCAGGCTTCTACTCTCGAAGGACACTGAAGCTTTCTTT; CDR3 protein: CASRLLLSKDTEAFF; D gene: NA; J gene: TRBJ1-1; V gene: TRBV4-1; clone size: once
CDR3 DNA: TGTGCCAGCAGCCGGACTAGCGAGCGGTCCTACGAGCAGTACTTC; CDR3 protein: CASSRTSERSYEQYF; D gene: TRBD2; J gene: TRBJ2-7; V gene: TRBV9; clone size: many
CDR3 DNA: TGCAGCGTGAGGAGCTCCTACAATGAGCAGTTCTTC; CDR3 protein: CSVRSSYNEQFF; D gene: NA; J gene: TRBJ2-1; V gene: TRBV29-1; clone size: NA
CDR3 DNA: TGTGCCAGCAGCGTAGTTAGCGCCAATGAGCAGTTCTTC; CDR3 protein: CASSVVSANEQFF; D gene: NA; J gene: TRBJ2-1; V gene: TRBV9; clone size: NA
CDR3 DNA: TGTGCCAGCAGCGCCCTAGCGGGAATCTCCTACAATGAGCAGTTCTTC; CDR3 protein: CASSALAGISYNEQFF; D gene: TRBD2; J gene: TRBJ2-1; V gene: TRBV9; clone size: NA
CDR3 DNA: TGCAGCGTTGCGAGGGGCCAAGAGACCCAGTACTTC; CDR3 protein: CSVARGQETQYF; D gene: NA; J gene: TRBJ2-5; V gene: TRBV29-1; clone size: NA
CDR3 DNA: TGTGCCAGCAGGCCCGACAGGGGCGCCTACGAGCAGTACTTC; CDR3 protein: CASRPDRGAYEQYF; D gene: TRBD1; J gene: TRBJ2-7; V gene: TRBV7-9; clone size: NA
CDR3 DNA: TGCGCCAGCAGCTTGGCCGCGACTAGCGAATACAATGAGCAGTTCTTC; CDR3 protein: CASSLAATSEYNEQFF; D gene: TRBD2; J gene: TRBJ2-1; V gene: TRBV5-1; clone size: NA
CDR3 DNA: TGTGCCTGGACCCTTGCCGGAGGAGTGAATGGGGATCAGCCCCAGCATTTT; CDR3 protein: CAWTLAGGVNGDQPQHF; D gene: NA; J gene: TRBJ1-5; V gene: TRBV30; clone size: few
CDR3 DNA: TGTGCCAGCAGCCCAGACATCACTGAAGCTTTCTTT; CDR3 protein: CASSPDITEAFF; D gene: NA; J gene: TRBJ1-1; V gene: TRBV11-2; clone size: NA
CDR3 DNA: TGTGCCAGCAGTTACTCCTCGGGAGCGTGGTTATCGGAGTTCTTC; CDR3 protein: CASSYSSGAWLSEFF; D gene: NA; J gene: TRBJ2-1; V gene: TRBV6-5; clone size: few
CDR3 DNA: TGTGCCAGCAGCCGCAGCGGCGGGACAGTCTCCTACGAGCAGTACTTC; CDR3 protein: CASSRSGGTVSYEQYF; D gene: NA; J gene: TRBJ2-7; V gene: TRBV7-9; clone size: once
CDR3 DNA: TGTGCCAGCAGCCAAGGGGCGGTGACTGGGGGTGAGCAGTTCTTC; CDR3 protein: CASSQGAVTGGEQFF; D gene: NA; J gene: TRBJ2-1; V gene: TRBV4-2; clone size: NA
CDR3 DNA: TGTGCCAGCAGCTTATCCCCAGGGGGGGACACCGGGGAGCTGTTTTTT; CDR3 protein: CASSLSPGGDTGELFF; D gene: NA; J gene: TRBJ2-2; V gene: TRBV7-2; clone size: NA
CDR3 DNA: TGTGCCACCAGCAGAGATCGTAGGACCCAGTACTTC; CDR3 protein: CATSRDRRTQYF; D gene: NA; J gene: TRBJ2-5; V gene: TRBV15; clone size: NA
CDR3 DNA: TGTGCCAGCAGCCTAGGAGGAATCGGACCCGCGGGAGATACGCAGTATTTT; CDR3 protein: CASSLGGIGPAGDTQYF; D gene: NA; J gene: TRBJ2-3; V gene: TRBV7-9; clone size: NA
CDR3 DNA: TGTGCCAGCAGCCCTAGCCTGGGGTTTAGGGGCAATCAGCCCCAGCATTTT; CDR3 protein: CASSPSLGFRGNQPQHF; D gene: NA; J gene: TRBJ1-5; V gene: TRBV4-2; clone size: NA
CDR3 DNA: TGTGCCAGCAGTGTACGGGCGGGAACGGGAGATACGCAGTATTTT; CDR3 protein: CASSVRAGTGDTQYF; D gene: NA; J gene: TRBJ2-3; V gene: TRBV6-4; clone size: many
CDR3 DNA: TGTGCCAGCTCACCCCCCCCGACAGGGGTCGAGACCCAGTACTTC; CDR3 protein: CASSPPPTGVETQYF; D gene: TRBD1; J gene: TRBJ2-5; V gene: TRBV18; clone size: NA
CDR3 DNA: TGTGCCAGCAGCCTCTCAGGCCGCAGCGGGAGGCTTCTCTCCTACAATGAGCAGTTCTTC; CDR3 protein: CASSLSGRSGRLLSYNEQFF; D gene: TRBD2; J gene: TRBJ2-1; V gene: TRBV7-8; clone size: NA
CDR3 DNA: TGCGCCAGCAGCTTGGACAGGAGCTCCTACGAGCAGTACTTC; CDR3 protein: CASSLDRSSYEQYF; D gene: NA; J gene: TRBJ2-7; V gene: TRBV5-1; clone size: NA
CDR3 DNA: TGTGCCAGTAGGCGGTCAGGCCAAGAGACCCAGTACTTC; CDR3 protein: CASRRSGQETQYF; D gene: NA; J gene: TRBJ2-5; V gene: TRBV19; clone size: NA
CDR3 DNA: TGTGCCTGGAGTCGAAATTCCGACACTGAAGCTTTCTTT; CDR3 protein: CAWSRNSDTEAFF; D gene: NA; J gene: TRBJ1-1; V gene: TRBV30; clone size: NA
CDR3 DNA: TGTGCCAGCAGCGTAGGCCCGACTAGCGGGAGGTACGAGCAGTACTTC; CDR3 protein: CASSVGPTSGRYEQYF; D gene: TRBD2; J gene: TRBJ2-7; V gene: TRBV9; clone size: NA
CDR3 DNA: TGCGCCAGCAGGTACCAGGGGACAGGCGCTAACTATGGCTACACCTTC; CDR3 protein: CASRYQGTGANYGYTF; D gene: TRBD1; J gene: TRBJ1-2; V gene: TRBV5-1; clone size: NA
CDR3 DNA: TGTGCCACCTCAACCGGGCCCGCAGGGCCCCAGCATTTT; CDR3 protein: CATSTGPAGPQHF; D gene: NA; J gene: TRBJ1-5; V gene: TRBV6-6; clone size: NA
CDR3 DNA: TGTGCCAGCAGCTCGTCCGGGACCAGAGGGACTGAAGCTTTCTTT; CDR3 protein: CASSSSGTRGTEAFF; D gene: NA; J gene: TRBJ1-1; V gene: TRBV7-2; clone size: NA
CDR3 DNA: TGTGCCAGCAGGTCTTCATCAGGGCCCGTCGAGCAGTACTTC; CDR3 protein: CASRSSSGPVEQYF; D gene: NA; J gene: TRBJ2-7; V gene: TRBV27; clone size: NA
CDR3 DNA: TGTGCCATCAAATGGGGACTAGCGGACACAGATACGCAGTATTTT; CDR3 protein: CAIKWGLADTDTQYF; D gene: TRBD2; J gene: TRBJ2-3; V gene: TRBV10-3; clone size: NA
CDR3 DNA: TGTGCCAGCCAACCAACCGGGAGAGGGGATTACACCGGGGAGCTGTTTTTT; CDR3 protein: CASQPTGRGDYTGELFF; D gene: NA; J gene: TRBJ2-2; V gene: TRBV5-3; clone size: once
CDR3 DNA: TGCAGCGTTTGGGGGCGGGAGTTTGGCACAGATACGCAGTATTTT; CDR3 protein: CSVWGREFGTDTQYF; D gene: NA; J gene: TRBJ2-3; V gene: TRBV29-1; clone size: NA
CDR3 DNA: TGTGCCAGCAGCCAAGATGGGGGGCCCCCTCCTAAACTGTTTTTT; CDR3 protein: CASSQDGGPPPKLFF; D gene: NA; J gene: TRBJ1-4; V gene: TRBV4-2; clone size: NA
CDR3 DNA: TGTGCCAGCAGTGGTGGCAGGGGGTACGAGCAGTACTTC; CDR3 protein: CASSGGRGYEQYF; D gene: TRBD1; J gene: TRBJ2-7; V gene: TRBV2; clone size: NA